This TCR beta chain is drawn from a study of regulatory T cells in long-lasting Graves disease. Study-level results: With approximately 3,000 shared public clonotypes, persistent patients exceeded new patients, who shared roughly 920. Persistent disease preferred TRBV28, TRBJ1-2 and TRBJ2-5; new disease, TRBV20-1 and TRBJ2-1.

Time point here: newly diagnosed GD, antithyroid drugs for less than 3 months. PBMC RNA served as the TCR library source. As collected, the peripheral blood samples measured about 9.6 milliliters each and went into EDTA tubes. Ten or more counts support this clonotype. Its target is not known. Building the TCR beta libraries relied on iRepertoire HTBI primers, and CDR3 regions underwent Arm-PCR. One entry per CDR3 protein, called by TCRdb with MiXCR from the multiplex PCR reads. The sample contains 360,000 or so distinct CDR3 sequences, approximately 12% of which appear only once. The CDR3 totals 10 residues. The germline V gene encodes CDR1 SNHLY and CDR2 FYNNEI. Trimming removed 1 base from V and 8 bases from J, with 2 bases in between. A further study also used this sample, focusing on T cells in Graves' hyperthyroidism and ophthalmopathy.

The rearrangement uses TRBV2 and TRBJ2-5; D gene ambiguous. The sample consisted of peripheral blood mononuclear cells (PBMCs), taken at new diagnosis, from a patient treated with antithyroid drugs. This TCR was recovered from a woman aged 18 to 35 with Graves disease. The CDR3 region is CASSEGTQYF. CDR3 coding DNA: TGTGCCAGCAGTGAAGGAACCCAGTACTTC.